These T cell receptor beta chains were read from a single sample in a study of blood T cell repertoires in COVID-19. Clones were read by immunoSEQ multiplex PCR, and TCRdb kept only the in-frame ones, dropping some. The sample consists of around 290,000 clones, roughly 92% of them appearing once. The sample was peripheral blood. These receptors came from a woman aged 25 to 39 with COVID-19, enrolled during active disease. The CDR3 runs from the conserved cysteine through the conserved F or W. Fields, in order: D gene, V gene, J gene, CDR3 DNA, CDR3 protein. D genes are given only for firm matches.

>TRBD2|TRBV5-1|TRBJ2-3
TGCGCCAGCACGGCGGGAGCCGGCACAGATACGCAGTATTTT
CASTAGAGTDTQYF
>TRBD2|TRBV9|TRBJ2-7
TGTGCCAGCAGCGTAGACATTCCCTTTAGGCCGTGGCGGGAGGGCCGAGCCTACGAGCAGTACTTC
CASSVDIPFRPWREGRAYEQYF
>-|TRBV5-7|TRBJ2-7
TGTGCCAGCGCCTTCAGGCGGGGCAGGTGTGACGAGCAGTACTTC
CASAFRRGRCDEQYF
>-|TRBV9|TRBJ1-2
TGTGCCAGCAGCGTAGCGGGGAGTAACTATGGCTACACCTTC
CASSVAGSNYGYTF
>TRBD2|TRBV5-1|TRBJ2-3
TGCGCCAGCAGCAAGAGCGGGAGATGGACAGATACGCAGTATTTT
CASSKSGRWTDTQYF
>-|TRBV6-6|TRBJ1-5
TGTGCCAGCAGTACGGGCAGGGGTAATCAGCCCCAGCATTTT
CASSTGRGNQPQHF
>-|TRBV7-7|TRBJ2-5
TGTGCCAGCAGCTTAGAGTGGGCTGGAGAGACCCAGTACTTC
CASSLEWAGETQYF
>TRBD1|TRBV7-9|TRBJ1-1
TGTGCCAGCAGCCAGGGACAGGTGAACACTGAAGCTTTCTTT
CASSQGQVNTEAFF
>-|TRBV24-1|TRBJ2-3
TGTGCCACCAGTGGTAGCGCAGATACGCAGTATTTT
CATSGSADTQYF
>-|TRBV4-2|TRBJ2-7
TGTGCCAGCAGCCAAGATTTAGGGGCAGCCTACGAGCAGTACTTC
CASSQDLGAAYEQYF
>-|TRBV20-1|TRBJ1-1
TGCAGTGCTAGCCATTACACTGAAGCTTTCTTT
CSASHYTEAFF
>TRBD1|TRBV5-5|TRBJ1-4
TGTGCCAGCAGCGCGACTCGTACAGGGGGGGCTAATGAAAAACTGTTTTTT
CASSATRTGGANEKLFF
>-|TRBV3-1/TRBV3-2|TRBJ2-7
TGTGCCAGCAGCCATCACCGAGACAGTCCCTACGAGCAGTACTTC
CASSHHRDSPYEQYF
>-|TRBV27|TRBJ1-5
TGTGCCAGCAGTTTGTACGGGATCACCGATCAGCCCCAGCATTTT
CASSLYGITDQPQHF
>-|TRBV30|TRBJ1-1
TGTGCCTGGAGGCCGAGCTATAACACTGAAGCTTTCTTT
CAWRPSYNTEAFF
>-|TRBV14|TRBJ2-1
TGTGCCAGCAGCTTCGGAGGCTCCTACAATGAGCAGTTCTTC
CASSFGGSYNEQFF
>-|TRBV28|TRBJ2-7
TGTGCCAGCAGTTCTTCTGCAGGGACAACCTACGAGCAGTACTTC
CASSSSAGTTYEQYF
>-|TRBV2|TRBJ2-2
TGTGCCAGCCGATCGGACAGACAAACCGGGGAGCTGTTTTTT
CASRSDRQTGELFF
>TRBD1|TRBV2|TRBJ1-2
TGTGCCAGCAGGGGCAGGGGGCTTACGGGAGGCTACACCTTC
CASRGRGLTGGYTF
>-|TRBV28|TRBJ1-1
TGTGCCAGCAGTTTAATGGCGGGGACGACTTTCTTT
CASSLMAGTTFF
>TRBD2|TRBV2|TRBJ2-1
TGTGCCAGCAGAAGCGGGAGCGTTAACAATGAGCAGTTCTTC
CASRSGSVNNEQFF